Listed here are 9 T cell receptor beta chains from one sample, sequenced in a study of blood T cell repertoires in COVID-19. Some clones are missing from TCRdb's copy, which holds only in-frame ones; the method was immunoSEQ multiplex PCR. The table shows some 250,000 clones, with around four fifths occurring only once. The material sequenced was peripheral blood. These receptor sequences come from a man aged 55-75 years with acute or convalescent COVID-19.

This chain joins TRBV11-2 and TRBJ1-3, with a weak D call TRBD1 (5 bases). The CDR3 is 17 amino acids. Between the trimmed V and J ends, which lost 0 bases and 0 bases, there was a span of 12 bases. Germline V lookup: CDR1 SGHAT, CDR2 FQNNGV. The CDR3 nucleotides read TGTGCCAGCAGCTTAGACCCATCAGGGTTCTCTGGAAACACCATATATTTT. As protein: CASSLDPSGFSGNTIYF.

The rearrangement joins TRBV28 to TRBJ1-6, with D unclear. Germline V gene data show CDR1 as MDHEN and CDR2 as SYDVKM. The CDR3 runs to 14 residues. V was pared by 6 bases and J by 3 bases, with 9 bases between. The CDR3 region is CASRVGSYNSPLHF. DNA of the CDR3: TGTGCCAGCAGGGTGGGCAGCTATAATTCACCCCTCCACTTT.

This clone showed up just once. The V call is TRBV7-9, the J call TRBJ1-2; D is unclear. The CDR3 is made up of 11 amino acids. The germline V and J ends were trimmed by 3 bases and 8 bases, with 7 bases remaining between them. CDR1 and CDR2 (germline): SEHNR, FQNEAQ (reference sequence). The chain's CDR3 is CASSFSRGYTF. CDR3 bases: TGTGCCAGCAGCTTTTCGAGAGGCTACACCTTC.

The chain has TRBV10-3 and TRBJ2-1; 7 bases align to TRBD1. The CDR3 is made up of 15 amino acids. Trimming took 4 bases from V and 2 from J; bases not matched to a gene: 5. Germline V lookup: CDR1 ENHRY, CDR2 SYGVKD. CDR3 residues: CAISGDRDTYNEQFF. For the CDR3, the DNA is TGTGCCATCAGTGGAGACAGGGACACCTACAATGAGCAGTTCTTC.

In DNA form, the CDR3 reads TGTGCCAGCAGCTATTTGGCAGGGTCTCGAAGCACCATATATTTT. This translates into CASSYLAGSRSTIYF. This chain connects TRBV6-2 or TRBV6-3 to TRBJ1-3, with a tentative D call TRBD1 (5 bases). There are 15 residues in the CDR3. Germline assignment: CDR1 MNHEY and CDR2 SVGEGT. Trimming left V 6 bases short and J 9 bases short, with 21 bases between.

The rearrangement joins TRBV6-4 to TRBJ2-7, with a weak D call TRBD1 (6 bases). Trimming shortened V by 7 bases and J by 5 bases, and 24 bases separated the two germline ends. CDR3 length equals 16 residues. Germline V gene data show CDR1 as MRHNA and CDR2 as SNTAGT. The CDR3 DNA sequence: TGTGCCAGCAAAGAGCCTGCCAACAGGGTAAGGAACGAGCAGTACTTC. Amino acids: CASKEPANRVRNEQYF.

J is TRBJ2-7 and V is TRBV5-1; possibly TRBD1 for D (5 bases). Germline V gives CDR1 SGHRS, CDR2 YFSETQ. CDR3 length equals 14 residues. Trimming took 3 bases from V and 2 from J, leaving 12 bases between them. The chain's CDR3 is CASSYRTDAYEQYF. CDR3 sequence (DNA): TGCGCCAGCAGCTACAGGACCGACGCCTACGAGCAGTACTTC.

This chain links TRBV27 with TRBJ2-7; TRBD2 is a possible D gene (6 bases). The germline V and J ends were trimmed by 6 bases and 2 bases, with 11 bases remaining between them. This CDR3 has 13 amino acids. CDR1 is MNHEY and CDR2 is SMNVEV in the germline V gene (reference sequence). The CDR3 nucleotides are TGTGCCAGCAGCCCGTCTAGCGCCTACGAGCAGTACTTC. Translation: CASSPSSAYEQYF.

The chain employs TRBV27 and TRBJ2-3, with D tentatively TRBD2 (5 bases). The ends were cut back, 1 base at V and 3 bases at J, with 23 bases in the middle. Germline assignment: CDR1 MNHEY and CDR2 SMNVEV (reference sequence). CDR3 length equals 19 residues. The CDR3 reads CASSLWRPTGPRGTDTQYF. The CDR3 DNA reads as TGTGCCAGCAGTTTATGGCGTCCCACTGGGCCTCGAGGGACAGATACGCAGTATTTT.